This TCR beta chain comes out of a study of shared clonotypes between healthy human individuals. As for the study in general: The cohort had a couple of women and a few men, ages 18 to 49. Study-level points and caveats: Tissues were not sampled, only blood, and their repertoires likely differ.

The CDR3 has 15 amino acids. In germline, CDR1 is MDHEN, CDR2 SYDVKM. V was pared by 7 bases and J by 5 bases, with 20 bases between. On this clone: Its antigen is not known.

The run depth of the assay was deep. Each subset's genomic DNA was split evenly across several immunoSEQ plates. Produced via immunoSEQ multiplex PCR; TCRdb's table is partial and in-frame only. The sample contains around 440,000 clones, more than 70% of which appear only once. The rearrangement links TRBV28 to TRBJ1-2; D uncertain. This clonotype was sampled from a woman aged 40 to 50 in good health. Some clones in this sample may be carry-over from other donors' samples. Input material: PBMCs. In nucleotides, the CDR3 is TGTGCCAGCACCTCCGGGTCCCGGAGCCTATATGGCTACACCTTC. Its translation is CASTSGSRSLYGYTF.